The sequence of this T cell receptor (beta chain) was determined in a study of cytomegalovirus exposure and HLA in healthy donors. Study results and caveats: Specific recognition of CMV antigens was confirmed in vitro for a few chains (all CMV-associated).

Remarks on this clone: Its target is unknown.

Per germline, CDR1 SEHNR and CDR2 FQNEAQ (reference sequence). The CDR3 length is 16 residues. V was clipped by 3 bases and J by 1 base; unmatched bases: 5. PCR involved 60 Vbeta and 13 Jbeta primers. Only in-frame clones appear in the TCRdb table, and some are missing; sequencing was by immunoSEQ multiplex PCR. The sample table sets out fewer than 150,000 clones. The source material was PBMCs. This receptor was identified in an older woman in good health and CMV-seronegative. This chain links TRBV7-9 with TRBJ2-1, with TRBD2 matching over 8 bases. The CDR3 loop is CASSLGGTRSYNEQFF. DNA of the CDR3: TGTGCCAGCAGCTTGGGGGGGACTAGATCCTACAATGAGCAGTTCTTC.